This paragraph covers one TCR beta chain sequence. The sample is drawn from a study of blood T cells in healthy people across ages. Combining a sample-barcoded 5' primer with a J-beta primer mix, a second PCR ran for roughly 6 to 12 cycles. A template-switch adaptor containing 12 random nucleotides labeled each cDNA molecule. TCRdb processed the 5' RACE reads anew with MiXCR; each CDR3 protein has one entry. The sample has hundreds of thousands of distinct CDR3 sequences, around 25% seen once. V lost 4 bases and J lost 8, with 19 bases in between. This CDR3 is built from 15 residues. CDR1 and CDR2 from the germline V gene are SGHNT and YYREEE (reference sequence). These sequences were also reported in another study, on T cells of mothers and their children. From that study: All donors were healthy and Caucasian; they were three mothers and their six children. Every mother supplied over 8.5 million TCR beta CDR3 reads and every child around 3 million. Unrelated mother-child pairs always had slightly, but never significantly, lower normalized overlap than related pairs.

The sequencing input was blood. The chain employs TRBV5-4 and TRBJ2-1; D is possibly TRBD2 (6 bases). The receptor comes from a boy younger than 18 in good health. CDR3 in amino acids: CASSEAAGRVYEQFF. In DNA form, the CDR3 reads TGTGCCAGCAGCGAGGCCGCGGGACGGGTGTATGAGCAGTTCTTC.